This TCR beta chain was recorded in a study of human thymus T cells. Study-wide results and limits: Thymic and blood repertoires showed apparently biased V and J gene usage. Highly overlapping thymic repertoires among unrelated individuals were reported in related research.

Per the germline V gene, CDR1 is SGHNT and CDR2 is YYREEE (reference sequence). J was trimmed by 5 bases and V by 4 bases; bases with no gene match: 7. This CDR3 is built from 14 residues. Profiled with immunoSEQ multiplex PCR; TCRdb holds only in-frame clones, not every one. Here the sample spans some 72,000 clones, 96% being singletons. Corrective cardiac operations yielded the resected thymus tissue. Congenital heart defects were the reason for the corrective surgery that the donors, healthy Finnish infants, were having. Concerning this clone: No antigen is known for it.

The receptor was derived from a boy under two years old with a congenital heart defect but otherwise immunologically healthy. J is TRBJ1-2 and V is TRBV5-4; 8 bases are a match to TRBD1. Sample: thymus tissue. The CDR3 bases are TGTGCCAGCAGCATCGGACAGGGCGAATATGGCTACACCTTC. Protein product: CASSIGQGEYGYTF.